This paragraph covers one T cell receptor (beta chain) sequence. Its antigen remains unknown. The V segment lost 5 bases and the J segment 3 bases; nucleotides outside the gene matches: 3. CDR3 length: 12 amino acids. Per the germline V gene, CDR1 is DFQATT and CDR2 is SNEGSKA (reference sequence). This entry is derived from a study of response to subunit inactivated influenza vaccine. MiXCR was run by TCRdb on the RT-PCR reads, yielding one entry per CDR3 protein. The data contain fewer than 600,000 distinct CDR3 sequences, about 7.2% of them singletons. Study-level findings and limits: It was the authors' suggestion that each seasonal influenza vaccination recruits few new T cells.

The V and J genes are TRBV20-1 and TRBJ1-1, with 7 bases aligning to TRBD1. The sequence came from a man between 45 and 75 years old who received an inactivated influenza vaccine. The source was PBMCs from blood, collected roughly 24 months after vaccination. CDR3: CSAGQVHTEAFF. CDR3 nucleotide sequence: TGCAGTGCTGGACAGGTTCACACTGAAGCTTTCTTT.